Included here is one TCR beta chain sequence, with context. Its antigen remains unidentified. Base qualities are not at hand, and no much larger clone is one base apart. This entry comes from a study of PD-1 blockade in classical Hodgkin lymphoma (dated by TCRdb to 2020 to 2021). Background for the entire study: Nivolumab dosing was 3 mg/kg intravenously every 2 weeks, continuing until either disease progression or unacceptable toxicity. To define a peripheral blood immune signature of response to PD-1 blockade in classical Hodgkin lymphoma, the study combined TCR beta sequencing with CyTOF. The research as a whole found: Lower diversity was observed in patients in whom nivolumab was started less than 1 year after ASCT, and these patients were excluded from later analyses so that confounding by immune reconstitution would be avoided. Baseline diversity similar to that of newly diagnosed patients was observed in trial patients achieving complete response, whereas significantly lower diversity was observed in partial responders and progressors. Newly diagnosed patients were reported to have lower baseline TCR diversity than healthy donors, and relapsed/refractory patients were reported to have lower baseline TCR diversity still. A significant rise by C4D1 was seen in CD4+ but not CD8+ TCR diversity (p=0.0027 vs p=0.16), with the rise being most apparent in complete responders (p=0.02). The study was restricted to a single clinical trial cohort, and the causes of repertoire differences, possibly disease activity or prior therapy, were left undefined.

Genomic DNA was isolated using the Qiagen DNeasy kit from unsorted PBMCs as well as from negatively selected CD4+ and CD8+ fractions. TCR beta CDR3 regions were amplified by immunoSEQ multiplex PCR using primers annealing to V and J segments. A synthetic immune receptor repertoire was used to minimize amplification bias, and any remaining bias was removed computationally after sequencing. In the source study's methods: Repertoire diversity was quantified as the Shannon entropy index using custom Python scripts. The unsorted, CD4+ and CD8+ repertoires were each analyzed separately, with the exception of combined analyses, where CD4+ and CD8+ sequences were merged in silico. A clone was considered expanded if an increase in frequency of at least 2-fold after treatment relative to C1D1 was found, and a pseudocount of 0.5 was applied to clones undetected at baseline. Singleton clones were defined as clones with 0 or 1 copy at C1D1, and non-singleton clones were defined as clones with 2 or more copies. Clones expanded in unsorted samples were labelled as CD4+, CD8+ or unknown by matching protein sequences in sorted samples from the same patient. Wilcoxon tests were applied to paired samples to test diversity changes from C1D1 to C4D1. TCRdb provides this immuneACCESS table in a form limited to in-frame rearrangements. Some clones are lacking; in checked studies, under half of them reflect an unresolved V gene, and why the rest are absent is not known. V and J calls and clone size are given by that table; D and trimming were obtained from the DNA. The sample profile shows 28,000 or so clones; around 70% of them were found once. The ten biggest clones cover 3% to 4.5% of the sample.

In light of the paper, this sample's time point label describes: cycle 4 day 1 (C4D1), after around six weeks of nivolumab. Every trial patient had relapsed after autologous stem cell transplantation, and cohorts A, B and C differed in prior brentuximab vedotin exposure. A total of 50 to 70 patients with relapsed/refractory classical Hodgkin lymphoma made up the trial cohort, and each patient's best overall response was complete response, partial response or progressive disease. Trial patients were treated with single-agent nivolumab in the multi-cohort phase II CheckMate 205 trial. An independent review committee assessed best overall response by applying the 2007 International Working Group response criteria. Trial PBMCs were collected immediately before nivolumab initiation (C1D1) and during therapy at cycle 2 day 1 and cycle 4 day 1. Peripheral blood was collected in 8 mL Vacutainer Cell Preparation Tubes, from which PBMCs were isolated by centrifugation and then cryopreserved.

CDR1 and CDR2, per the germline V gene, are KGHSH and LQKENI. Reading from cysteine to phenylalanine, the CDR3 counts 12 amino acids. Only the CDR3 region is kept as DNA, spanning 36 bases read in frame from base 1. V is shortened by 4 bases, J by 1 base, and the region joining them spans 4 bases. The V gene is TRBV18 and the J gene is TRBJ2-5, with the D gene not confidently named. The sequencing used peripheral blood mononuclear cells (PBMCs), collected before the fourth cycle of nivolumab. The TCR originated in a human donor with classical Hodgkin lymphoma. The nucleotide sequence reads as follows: TGTGCCAGCTCACTATCCCAAGAGACCCAGTACTTC. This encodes CASSLSQETQYF.